Presented here are 2 T cell receptor beta chains from one specimen sequenced in a study of cytomegalovirus exposure and HLA in healthy donors. PCR used 60 Vbeta primers and 13 Jbeta primers. TCRdb's copy holds only in-frame clones and misses some; the assay was immunoSEQ multiplex PCR. The repertoire includes about 150,000 clones, over 75% of them detected once, and approximately 2.2% sits in the top ten. The sample was PBMCs. The receptors were gathered from a male donor in good health and CMV-seronegative.

This clone came up once. J is TRBJ1-1 and V is TRBV10-3; 9 bases line up with TRBD1. Germline V gene lookup returns CDR1 ENHRY and CDR2 SYGVKD. The CDR3 extends over 18 amino acids. J was trimmed by 4 bases and V by 2 bases; bases with no gene match: 14. The CDR3 region has the DNA TGTGCCATCAGTGAGAGAGAGGGGGGGGGACAGGGTTTCACTGAAGCTTTCTTT. This gives the protein CAISEREGGGQGFTEAFF.

In its sample, this clone was seen once. The chain recombines TRBV7-8 with TRBJ1-2; tentatively, D is TRBD1 (5 bases). In germline, CDR1 is SGHVS, CDR2 FQNEAQ. Deletions cut 5 bases from V and 7 bases from J, with 20 bases between. This CDR3 has 15 residues. The CDR3 sequence: CASSMGPGGARGYTF. In nucleotides, the CDR3 is TGTGCCAGCAGCATGGGGCCCGGCGGGGCTCGTGGCTACACCTTC.